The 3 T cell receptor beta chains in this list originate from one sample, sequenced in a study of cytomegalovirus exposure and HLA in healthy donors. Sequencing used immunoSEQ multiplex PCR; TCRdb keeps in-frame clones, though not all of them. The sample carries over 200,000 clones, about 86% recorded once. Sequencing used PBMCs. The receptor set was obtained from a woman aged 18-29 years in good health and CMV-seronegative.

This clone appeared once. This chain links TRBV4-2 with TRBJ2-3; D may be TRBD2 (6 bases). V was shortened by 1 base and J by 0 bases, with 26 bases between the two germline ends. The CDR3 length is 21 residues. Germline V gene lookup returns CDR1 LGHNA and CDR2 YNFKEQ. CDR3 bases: TGTGCCAGCAGCCAAGGACGAGTTGGGGTCGGGGGAATTTCTAGCACAGATACGCAGTATTTT. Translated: CASSQGRVGVGGISSTDTQYF.

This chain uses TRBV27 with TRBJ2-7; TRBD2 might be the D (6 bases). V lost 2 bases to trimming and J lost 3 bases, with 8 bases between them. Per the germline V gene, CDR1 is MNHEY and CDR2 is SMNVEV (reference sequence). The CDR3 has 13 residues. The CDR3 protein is CASSLGEDYEQYF. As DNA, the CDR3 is TGTGCCAGCAGTTTAGGGGAGGACTACGAGCAGTACTTC.

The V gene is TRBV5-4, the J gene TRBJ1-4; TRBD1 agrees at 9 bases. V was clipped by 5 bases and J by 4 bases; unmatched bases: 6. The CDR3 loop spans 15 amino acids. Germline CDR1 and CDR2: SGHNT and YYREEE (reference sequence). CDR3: CASSRSGQGNEKLFF. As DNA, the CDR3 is TGTGCCAGCAGTCGTTCGGGACAGGGTAATGAAAAACTGTTTTTT.